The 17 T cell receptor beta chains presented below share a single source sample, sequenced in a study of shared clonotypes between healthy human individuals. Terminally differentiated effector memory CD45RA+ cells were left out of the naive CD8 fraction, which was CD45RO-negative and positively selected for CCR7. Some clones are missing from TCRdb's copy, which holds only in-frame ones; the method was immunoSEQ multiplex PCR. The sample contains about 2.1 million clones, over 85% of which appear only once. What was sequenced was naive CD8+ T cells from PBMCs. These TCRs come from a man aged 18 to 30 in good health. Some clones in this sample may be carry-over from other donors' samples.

Here the CDR3 DNA reads TGTGCCAGCAGCGTAGCCCCTAGCGGGAGAGGGTACACCGGGGAGCTGTTTTTT. Translated, it gives CASSVAPSGRGYTGELFF. The chain uses TRBV9 and TRBJ2-2; TRBD2 matches 10 bases. CDR1 is SGDLS and CDR2 is YYNGEE in the germline V gene. The CDR3 totals 18 residues. V was pared by 0 bases and J by 3 bases, with 8 bases of the junction left unmatched.

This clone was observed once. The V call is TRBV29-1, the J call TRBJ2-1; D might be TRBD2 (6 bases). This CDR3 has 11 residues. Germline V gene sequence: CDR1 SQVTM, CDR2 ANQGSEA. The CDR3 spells CVSSVYNEQFF. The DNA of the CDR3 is TGCGTGTCTAGCGTCTACAATGAGCAGTTCTTC.

The CDR3 sequence is CASSLWGTGRGTEAFF. The DNA of the CDR3 is TGTGCCAGCAGCCTCTGGGGGACAGGGAGGGGCACTGAAGCTTTCTTT. The chain recombines TRBV11-2 with TRBJ1-1, with 9 bases matching TRBD1. The germline CDR1 and CDR2 sequences are SGHAT and FQNNGV. This CDR3 is 16 amino acids long. Losses at the gene ends were 5 bases for V and 4 bases for J; bases not matched to a gene: 11.

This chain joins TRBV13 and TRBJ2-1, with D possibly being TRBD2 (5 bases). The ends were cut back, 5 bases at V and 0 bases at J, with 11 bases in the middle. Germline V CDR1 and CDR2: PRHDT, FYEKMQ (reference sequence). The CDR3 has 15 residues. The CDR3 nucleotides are TGTGCCAGCAGCCCGCGGGTGAGCTCCTACAATGAGCAGTTCTTC. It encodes CASSPRVSSYNEQFF.

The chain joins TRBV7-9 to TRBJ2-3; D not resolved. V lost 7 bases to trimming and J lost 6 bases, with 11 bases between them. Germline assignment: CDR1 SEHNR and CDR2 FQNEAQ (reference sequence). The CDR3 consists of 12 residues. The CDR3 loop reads CASTRIGDTQYF. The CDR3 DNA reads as TGTGCCAGCACCCGTATAGGGGATACGCAGTATTTT.

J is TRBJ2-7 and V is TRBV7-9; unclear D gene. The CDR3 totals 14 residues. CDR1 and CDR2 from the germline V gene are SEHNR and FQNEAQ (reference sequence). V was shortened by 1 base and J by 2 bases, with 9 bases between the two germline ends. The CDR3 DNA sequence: TGTGCCAGCAGCTTAGGTGGGGTTACCTACGAGCAGTACTTC. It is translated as CASSLGGVTYEQYF.

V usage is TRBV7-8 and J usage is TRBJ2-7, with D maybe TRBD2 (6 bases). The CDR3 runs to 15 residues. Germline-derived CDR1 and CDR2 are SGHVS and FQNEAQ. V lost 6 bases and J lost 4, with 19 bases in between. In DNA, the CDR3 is TGTGCCAGCAGGCGTACTAGCAGCCCTGTGTACGAGCAGTACTTC. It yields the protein CASRRTSSPVYEQYF.

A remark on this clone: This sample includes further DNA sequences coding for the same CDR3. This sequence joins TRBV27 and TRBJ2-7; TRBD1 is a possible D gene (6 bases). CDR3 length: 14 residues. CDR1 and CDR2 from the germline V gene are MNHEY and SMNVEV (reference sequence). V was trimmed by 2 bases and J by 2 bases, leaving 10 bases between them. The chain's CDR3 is CASSLGGQTYEQYF. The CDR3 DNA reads TGTGCCAGCAGTTTAGGCGGACAGACCTACGAGCAGTACTTC.

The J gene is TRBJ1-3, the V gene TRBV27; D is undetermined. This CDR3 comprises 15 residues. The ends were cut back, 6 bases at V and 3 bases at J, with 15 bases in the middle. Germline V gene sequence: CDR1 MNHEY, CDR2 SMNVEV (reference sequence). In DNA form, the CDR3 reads TGTGCCAGCAGCCCCCTCGTGGGCGGTGGAAACACCATATATTTT. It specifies CASSPLVGGGNTIYF.

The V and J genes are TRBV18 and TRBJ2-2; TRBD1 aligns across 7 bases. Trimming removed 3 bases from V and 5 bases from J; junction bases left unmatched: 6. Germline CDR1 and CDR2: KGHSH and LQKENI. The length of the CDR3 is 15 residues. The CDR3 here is CASSPNRGETGELFF. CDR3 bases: TGTGCCAGCTCACCGAACAGGGGAGAAACCGGGGAGCTGTTTTTT.

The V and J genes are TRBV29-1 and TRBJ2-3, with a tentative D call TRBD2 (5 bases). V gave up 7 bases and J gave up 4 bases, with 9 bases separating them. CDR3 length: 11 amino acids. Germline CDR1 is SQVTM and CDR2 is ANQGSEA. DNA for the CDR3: TGCAGCGCTAGAGGGCCAGATACGCAGTATTTT. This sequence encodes CSARGPDTQYF.

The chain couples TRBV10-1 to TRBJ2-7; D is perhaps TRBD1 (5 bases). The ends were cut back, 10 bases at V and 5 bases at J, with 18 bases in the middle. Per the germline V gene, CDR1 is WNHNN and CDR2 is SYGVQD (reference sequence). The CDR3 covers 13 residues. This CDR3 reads CAKGAAGSDEQYF. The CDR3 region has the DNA TGCGCCAAAGGGGCGGCAGGGTCCGACGAGCAGTACTTC.

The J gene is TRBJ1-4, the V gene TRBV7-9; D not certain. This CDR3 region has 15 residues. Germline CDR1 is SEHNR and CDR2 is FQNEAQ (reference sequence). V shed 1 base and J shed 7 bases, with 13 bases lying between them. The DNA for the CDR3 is TGTGCCAGCAGCTTAGAGCGACCGGTCGGTGAAAAACTGTTTTTT. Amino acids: CASSLERPVGEKLFF. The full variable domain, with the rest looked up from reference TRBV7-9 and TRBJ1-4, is DTGVSQNPRHKITKRGQNVTFRCDPISEHNRLYWYRQTLGQGPEFLTYFQNEAQLEKSRLLSDRFSAERPKGSFSTLEIQRTEQGDSAMYLCASSLERPVGEKLFFGSGTQLSVL.

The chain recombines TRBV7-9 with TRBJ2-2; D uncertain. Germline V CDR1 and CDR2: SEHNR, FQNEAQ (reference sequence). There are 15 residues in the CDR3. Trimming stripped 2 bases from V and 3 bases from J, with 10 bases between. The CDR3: CASSLRDPDTGELFF. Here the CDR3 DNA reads TGTGCCAGCAGCTTAAGAGACCCGGACACCGGGGAGCTGTTTTTT. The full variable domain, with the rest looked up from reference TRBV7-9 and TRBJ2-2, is DTGVSQNPRHKITKRGQNVTFRCDPISEHNRLYWYRQTLGQGPEFLTYFQNEAQLEKSRLLSDRFSAERPKGSFSTLEIQRTEQGDSAMYLCASSLRDPDTGELFFGEGSRLTVL.

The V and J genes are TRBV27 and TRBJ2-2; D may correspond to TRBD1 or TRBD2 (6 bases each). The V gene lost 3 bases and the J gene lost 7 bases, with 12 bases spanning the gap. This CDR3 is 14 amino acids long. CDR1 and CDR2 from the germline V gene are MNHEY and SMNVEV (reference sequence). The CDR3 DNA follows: TGTGCCAGCAGTTTTCGGGGGCCCGGCGGGGAGCTGTTTTTT. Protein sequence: CASSFRGPGGELFF.

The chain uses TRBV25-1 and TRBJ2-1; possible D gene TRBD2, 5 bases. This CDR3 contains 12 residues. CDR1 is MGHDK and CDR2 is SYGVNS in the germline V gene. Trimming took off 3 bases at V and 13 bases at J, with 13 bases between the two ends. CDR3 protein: CASSESSGAQFF. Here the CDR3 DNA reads TGTGCCAGCAGTGAGTCCAGCGGAGCACAGTTCTTC.

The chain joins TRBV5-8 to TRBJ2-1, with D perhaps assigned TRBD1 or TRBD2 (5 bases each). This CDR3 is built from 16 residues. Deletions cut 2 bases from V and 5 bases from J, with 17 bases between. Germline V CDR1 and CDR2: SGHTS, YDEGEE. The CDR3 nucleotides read TGTGCCAGCAGCTTACCCACATGGGGGAACCACAATGAGCAGTTCTTC. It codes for CASSLPTWGNHNEQFF.